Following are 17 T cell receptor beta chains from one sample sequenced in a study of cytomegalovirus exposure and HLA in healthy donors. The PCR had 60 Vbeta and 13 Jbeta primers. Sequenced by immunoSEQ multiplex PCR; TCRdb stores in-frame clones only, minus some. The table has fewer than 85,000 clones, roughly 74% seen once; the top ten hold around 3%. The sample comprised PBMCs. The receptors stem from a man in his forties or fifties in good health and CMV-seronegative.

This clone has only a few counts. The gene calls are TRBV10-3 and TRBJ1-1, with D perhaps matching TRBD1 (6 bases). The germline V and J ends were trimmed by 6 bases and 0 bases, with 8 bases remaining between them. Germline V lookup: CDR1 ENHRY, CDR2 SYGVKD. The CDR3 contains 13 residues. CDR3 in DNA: TGTGCCATCAGACAGGGATTGAACACTGAAGCTTTCTTT. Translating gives CAIRQGLNTEAFF.

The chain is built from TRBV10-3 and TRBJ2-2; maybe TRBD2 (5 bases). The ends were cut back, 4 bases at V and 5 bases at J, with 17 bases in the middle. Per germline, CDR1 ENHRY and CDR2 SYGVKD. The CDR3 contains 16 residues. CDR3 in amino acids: CAISATPTPGTGELFF. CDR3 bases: TGTGCCATCAGTGCCACCCCGACCCCGGGGACCGGGGAGCTGTTTTTT.

Here the CDR3 reads CAWIGGSDTQYF. The CDR3 bases are TGTGCCTGGATAGGAGGGTCAGATACGCAGTATTTT. V gene TRBV30 combines with J gene TRBJ2-3; D may be TRBD2 (6 bases). V was cut by 4 bases and J by 4 bases, with 9 bases left in between. CDR3 length: 12 amino acids. CDR1 GTSNPN and CDR2 SVGIG come from the germline V gene (reference sequence).

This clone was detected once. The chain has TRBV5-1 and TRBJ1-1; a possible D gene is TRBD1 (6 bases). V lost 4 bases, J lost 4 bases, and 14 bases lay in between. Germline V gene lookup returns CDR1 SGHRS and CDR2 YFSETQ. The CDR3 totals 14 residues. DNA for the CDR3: TGCGCCAGCAGCGGGGTGGACAGCTCCACTGAAGCTTTCTTT. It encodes CASSGVDSSTEAFF.

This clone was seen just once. In nucleotides, the CDR3 is TGCGCCAGCAGCCAAGAACTAGGCCCTGGTTTGCAAAAACTGTTTTTT. Protein: CASSQELGPGLQKLFF. J is TRBJ1-4 and V is TRBV4-3; the D is unclear. Germline V gene sequence: CDR1 LGHNA, CDR2 YSLEER. The CDR3 loop spans 16 amino acids. Trimming cost V 0 bases and J 9 bases, with 17 bases left between them.

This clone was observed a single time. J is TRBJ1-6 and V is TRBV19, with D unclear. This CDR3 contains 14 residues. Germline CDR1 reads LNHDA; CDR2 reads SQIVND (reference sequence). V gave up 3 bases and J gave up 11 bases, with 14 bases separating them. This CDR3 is CASSIGGPRAPLHF. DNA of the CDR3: TGTGCCAGTAGTATTGGAGGGCCACGGGCACCCCTCCACTTT.

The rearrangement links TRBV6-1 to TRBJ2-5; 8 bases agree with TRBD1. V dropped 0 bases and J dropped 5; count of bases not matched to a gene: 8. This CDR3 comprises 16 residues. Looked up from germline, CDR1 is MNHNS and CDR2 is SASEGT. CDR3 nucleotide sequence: TGTGCCAGCAGTGAAGCATCGACAGGGGTTGGGGAGACCCAGTACTTC. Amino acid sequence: CASSEASTGVGETQYF.

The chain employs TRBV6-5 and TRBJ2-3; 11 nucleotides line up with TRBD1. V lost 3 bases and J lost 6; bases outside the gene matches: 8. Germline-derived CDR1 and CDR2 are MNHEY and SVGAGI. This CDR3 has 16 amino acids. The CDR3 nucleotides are TGTGCCAGCAGTTATCAACCGGGACAGGGGGTCGATACGCAGTATTTT. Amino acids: CASSYQPGQGVDTQYF.

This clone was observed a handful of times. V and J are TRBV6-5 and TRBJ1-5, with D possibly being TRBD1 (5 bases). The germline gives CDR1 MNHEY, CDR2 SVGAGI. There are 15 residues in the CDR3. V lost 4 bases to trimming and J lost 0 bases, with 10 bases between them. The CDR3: CASSWTIDSNQPQHF. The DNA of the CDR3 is TGTGCCAGCAGTTGGACAATCGATAGCAATCAGCCCCAGCATTTT.

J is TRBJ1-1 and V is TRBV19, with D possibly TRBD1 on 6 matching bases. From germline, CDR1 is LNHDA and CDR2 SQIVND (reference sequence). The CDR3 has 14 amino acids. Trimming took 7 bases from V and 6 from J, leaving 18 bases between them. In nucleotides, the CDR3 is TGTGCCAGTAACCAAATCGACAGGTCAGCTGAAGCTTTCTTT. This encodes CASNQIDRSAEAFF.

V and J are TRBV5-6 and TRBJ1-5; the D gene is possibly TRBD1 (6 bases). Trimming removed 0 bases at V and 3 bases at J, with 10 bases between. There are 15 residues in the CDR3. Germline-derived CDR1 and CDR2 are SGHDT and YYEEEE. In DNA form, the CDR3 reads TGTGCCAGCAGCTTGGGAGGGGGACCCAATCAGCCCCAGCATTTT. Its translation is CASSLGGGPNQPQHF.

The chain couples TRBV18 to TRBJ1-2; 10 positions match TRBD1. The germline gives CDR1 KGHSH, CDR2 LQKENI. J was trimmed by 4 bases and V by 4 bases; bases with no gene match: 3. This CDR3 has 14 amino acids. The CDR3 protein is CASSRDRGGYGYTF. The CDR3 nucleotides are TGTGCCAGCTCACGGGACAGGGGCGGCTATGGCTACACCTTC.

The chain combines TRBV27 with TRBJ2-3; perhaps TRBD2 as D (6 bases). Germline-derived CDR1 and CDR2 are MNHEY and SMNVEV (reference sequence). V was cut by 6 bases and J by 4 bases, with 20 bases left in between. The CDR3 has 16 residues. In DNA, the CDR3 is TGTGCCAGCAGCCTCCTGGGCGGCGGAGGGGCAGATACGCAGTATTTT. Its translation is CASSLLGGGGADTQYF.

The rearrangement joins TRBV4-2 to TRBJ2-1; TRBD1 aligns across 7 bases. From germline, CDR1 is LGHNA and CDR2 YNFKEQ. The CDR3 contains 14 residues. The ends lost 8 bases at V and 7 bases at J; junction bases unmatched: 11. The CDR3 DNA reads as TGTGCCAGCGCTGGGTCCGGGACAGAGAATGAGCAGTTCTTC. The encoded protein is CASAGSGTENEQFF.

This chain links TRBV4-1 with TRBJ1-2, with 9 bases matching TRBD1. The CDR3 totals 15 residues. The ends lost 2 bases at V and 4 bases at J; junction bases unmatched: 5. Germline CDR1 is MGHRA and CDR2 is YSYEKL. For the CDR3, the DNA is TGCGCCAGCAGCCAACCGGACAGGGGTGTCTATGGCTACACCTTC. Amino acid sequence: CASSQPDRGVYGYTF.

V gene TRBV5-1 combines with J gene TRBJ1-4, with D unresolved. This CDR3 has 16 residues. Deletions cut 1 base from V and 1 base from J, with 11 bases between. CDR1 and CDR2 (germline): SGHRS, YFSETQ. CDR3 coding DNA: TGCGCCAGCAGCTTGCTAGGTTTTGGAACTAATGAAAAACTGTTTTTT. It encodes CASSLLGFGTNEKLFF.

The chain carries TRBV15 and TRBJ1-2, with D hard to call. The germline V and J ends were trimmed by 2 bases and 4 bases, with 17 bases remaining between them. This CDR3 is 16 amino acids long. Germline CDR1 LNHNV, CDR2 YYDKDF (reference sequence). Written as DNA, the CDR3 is TGTGCCACCAGCAGACAAAGAGGAGTAGATGGCTATGGCTACACCTTC. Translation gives CATSRQRGVDGYGYTF.